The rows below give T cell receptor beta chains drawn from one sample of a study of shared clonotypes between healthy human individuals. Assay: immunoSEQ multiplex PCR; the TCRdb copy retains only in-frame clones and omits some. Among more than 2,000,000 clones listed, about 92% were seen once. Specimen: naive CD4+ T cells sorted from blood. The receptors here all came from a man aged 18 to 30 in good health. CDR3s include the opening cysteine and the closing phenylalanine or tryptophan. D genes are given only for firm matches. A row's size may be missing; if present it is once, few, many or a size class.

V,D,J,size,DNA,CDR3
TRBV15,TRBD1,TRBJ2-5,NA,TGTGCCACCAGCAGAGATCTTATAACAGGGGGTTGGGAGACCCAGTACTTC,CATSRDLITGGWETQYF
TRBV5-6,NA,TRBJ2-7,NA,TGTGCCAGCAGCTTTTGGAGCTACGAGCAGTACTTC,CASSFWSYEQYF
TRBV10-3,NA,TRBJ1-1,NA,TGTGCCATCAGTGGGGGTGGGAGATCCGAAGCTTTCTTT,CAISGGGRSEAFF
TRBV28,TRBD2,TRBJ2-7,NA,TGTGCCAGCAGTTCCCCCCGTCGGGGGGGCTACGAGCAGTACTTC,CASSSPRRGGYEQYF
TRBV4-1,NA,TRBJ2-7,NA,TGCGCCAGCAGCCAAGCTCCTAGCGTCTCCTACGAGCAGTACTTC,CASSQAPSVSYEQYF
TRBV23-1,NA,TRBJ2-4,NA,TGCGCCAGCAGTCAATCCCTACGCAGGGACGGCATTCAGTACTTC,CASSQSLRRDGIQYF
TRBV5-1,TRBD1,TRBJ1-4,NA,TGCGCCAGCAGGGGAGGACAGGGGTCATCCAATGAAAAACTGTTTTTT,CASRGGQGSSNEKLFF
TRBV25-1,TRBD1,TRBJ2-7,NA,TGTGCCAGCAGTGGAGAATTGTGGACAGGCCGCTCCTACGAGCAGTACTTC,CASSGELWTGRSYEQYF
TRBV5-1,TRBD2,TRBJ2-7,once,TGCGCCAGCAGCTTACTAGCGGGGTCCTACGAGCAGTACTTC,CASSLLAGSYEQYF
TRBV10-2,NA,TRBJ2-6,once,TGCGCCAGCAGCGTCCCTGGGGCCAACGTCCTGACTTTC,CASSVPGANVLTF
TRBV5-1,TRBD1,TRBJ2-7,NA,TGCGCCAGCAGCAACCGGGACAGGGGATCTGGGGAGCAGTACTTC,CASSNRDRGSGEQYF
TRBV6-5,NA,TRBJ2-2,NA,TGTGCCATCTACACCGGGGAGCTGTTTTTT,CAIYTGELFF
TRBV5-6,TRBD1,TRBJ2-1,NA,TGTGCCAGCATCCGGGACAGGGGGCTTAATGAGCAGTTCTTC,CASIRDRGLNEQFF
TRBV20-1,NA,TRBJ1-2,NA,TGCAGTGCCCCCGTCGCTTATGGCTACACCTTC,CSAPVAYGYTF
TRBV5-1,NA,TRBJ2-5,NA,TGCGCCAGCAGCTTGGTCCTGGGTCAAGAGACCCAGTACTTC,CASSLVLGQETQYF
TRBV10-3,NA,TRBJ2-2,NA,TGTGCCATCAGTGAATATAGGGTTGACACCGGGGAGCTGTTTTTT,CAISEYRVDTGELFF
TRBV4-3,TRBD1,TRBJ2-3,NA,TGCGCCAGCAGCCAAGATGGGACAGGCACAGATACGCAGTATTTT,CASSQDGTGTDTQYF
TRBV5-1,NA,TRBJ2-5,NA,TGCGCCAGCAGCTCGGAACAGGGAATTTCGTGGGAGACCCAGTACTTC,CASSSEQGISWETQYF
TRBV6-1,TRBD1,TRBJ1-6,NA,TGTGCCAGCAGTCTAGGGACAGATTCACCCCTCCACTTT,CASSLGTDSPLHF
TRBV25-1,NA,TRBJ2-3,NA,TGTGCCAGCAGTGCTACAGCCACAGATACGCAGTATTTT,CASSATATDTQYF
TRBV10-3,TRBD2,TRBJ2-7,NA,TGTGCCATCAGTGGAGCGGGGGGGCTGGGGGAGCAGTACTTC,CAISGAGGLGEQYF
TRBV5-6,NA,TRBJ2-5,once,TGTGCCAGCAGCTTGGATTCTCGACCTACCCTCGGGGAGACCCAGTACTTC,CASSLDSRPTLGETQYF
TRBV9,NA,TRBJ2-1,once,TGTGCCAGCAGCGCCCGGCAGGGCCCGACCAACAATGAGCAGTTCTTC,CASSARQGPTNNEQFF
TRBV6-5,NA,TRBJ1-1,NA,TGTGCCAGCAGTTATGGGTTACTGAACACTGAAGCTTTCTTT,CASSYGLLNTEAFF
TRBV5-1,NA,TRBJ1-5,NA,TGCGCCAGCAGCTTGGCCGGTCTAGATAGCAATCAGCCCCAGCATTTT,CASSLAGLDSNQPQHF
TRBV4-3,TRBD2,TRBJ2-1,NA,TGCGCCAGCAGCCAAGATGGGCTAGCGGGAGGTTACAATGAGCAGTTCTTC,CASSQDGLAGGYNEQFF